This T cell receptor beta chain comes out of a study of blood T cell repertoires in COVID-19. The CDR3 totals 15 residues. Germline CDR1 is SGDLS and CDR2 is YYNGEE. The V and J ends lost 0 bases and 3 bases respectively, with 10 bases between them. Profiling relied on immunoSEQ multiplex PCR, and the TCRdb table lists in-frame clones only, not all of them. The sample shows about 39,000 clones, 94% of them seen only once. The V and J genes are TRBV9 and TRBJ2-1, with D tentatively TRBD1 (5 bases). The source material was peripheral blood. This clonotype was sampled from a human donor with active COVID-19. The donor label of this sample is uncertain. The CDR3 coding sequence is TGTGCCAGCAGCGTAGAGGAAGGGGTCTACAATGAGCAGTTCTTC. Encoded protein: CASSVEEGVYNEQFF.